These 23 T cell receptor beta chains were sequenced from one sample in a study of blood T cells in healthy people across ages. The second PCR ran about 6 to 12 cycles with a sample-barcoded 5' primer and J-beta primers. In TCRdb, the 5' RACE reads were re-called with MiXCR into one record per CDR3 protein. The table shows 760,000 or so distinct CDR3 sequences, with approximately 25% occurring only once. The sample also formed part of further work on T cells of mothers and their children.

The sequencing input was blood. These receptors were collected from a boy younger than 18 in good health.

This chain links TRBV7-2 with TRBJ2-2; the D is unclear. V shed 2 bases and J shed 6 bases, with 7 bases lying between them. The CDR3 contains 13 residues. In germline, CDR1 is SGHTA, CDR2 FQGNSA. In nucleotides, the CDR3 is TGTGCCAGCAGCTTAAACGCCCCCGGGGAGCTGTTTTTT. Its translation: CASSLNAPGELFF.

CDR3 nucleotides: TGTGCCAGCTCACCACAGGGCTACACGATAGGCTACACCTTC. Translating gives CASSPQGYTIGYTF. The rearrangement uses TRBV18 and TRBJ1-2; D unresolved. Between the trimmed V and J ends, which lost 1 base and 8 bases, there was a span of 14 bases. The germline V gene has CDR1 KGHSH and CDR2 LQKENI. CDR3 size: 14 residues.

The rearrangement joins TRBV4-3 to TRBJ1-2, with 7 bases aligning to TRBD1. Germline CDR1 is LGHNA and CDR2 is YSLEER. Trimming took 1 base from V and 8 from J; bases not matched to a gene: 7. The CDR3 runs to 14 residues. CDR3 amino acids: CASSQVDRAGGYTF. Here the CDR3 DNA reads TGCGCCAGCAGCCAAGTTGACAGGGCGGGCGGCTACACCTTC.

There are a few counts of this clonotype. The chain links TRBV14 to TRBJ2-5; a weak D match, TRBD1 (5 bases). Looked up from germline, CDR1 is SGHDN and CDR2 is FVKESK. The V end was cut by 6 bases, the J end by 2 bases, with 13 bases between. The CDR3 runs 14 residues. The CDR3 nucleotides read TGTGCCAGCAGTCACAGGTTGGGACAAGAGACCCAGTACTTC. Translation gives CASSHRLGQETQYF.

There are a few counts of this clonotype. The CDR3 carries no conserved terminal phenylalanine or tryptophan, so it likely arises from a read error. This chain connects TRBV7-9 to TRBJ2-7; the match to TRBD2 covers 12 bases. CDR3 length: 15 amino acids. J lost 6 bases, V lost 4 bases, and 7 bases had no gene match. Germline V lookup: CDR1 SEHNR, CDR2 FQNEAQ (reference sequence). CDR3 region: CASSSRLAGESEQYL. CDR3 in DNA: TGTGCCAGCAGCTCGAGACTAGCGGGGGAATCCGAGCAGTACCTC.

This clonotype was seen a few times. CDR3 sequence: CSARKWGQETQYF. The CDR3 bases are TGCAGTGCTAGGAAATGGGGACAAGAGACCCAGTACTTC. The chain is built from TRBV20-1 and TRBJ2-5; D gene unclear. The CDR3 runs 13 residues. Per the germline V gene, CDR1 is DFQATT and CDR2 is SNEGSKA (reference sequence). V lost 3 bases and J lost 2, with 10 bases in between.

This clonotype has just a few counts. The chain recombines TRBV5-1 with TRBJ2-5; D gene uncertain. The end of the DNA is better explained by TRBJ2-7, so the J call may be wrong. The CDR3 spans 13 residues. Germline CDR1 is SGHRS and CDR2 is YFSETQ. The DNA of the CDR3 is TGCGCCAGCCGACTCGGTTGGATAGACGAGCAGTACTTC. Translation: CASRLGWIDEQYF.

In this sample, this clonotype turned up many times. The J gene is TRBJ1-1, the V gene TRBV7-8; D gene unclear. CDR1 and CDR2 (germline): SGHVS, FQNEAQ. The CDR3 loop spans 14 amino acids. Deletions cut 1 base from V and 1 base from J, with 7 bases between. DNA of the CDR3: TGTGCCAGCAGCTTAGTTCCGGAGAACACTGAAGCTTTCTTT. This translates into CASSLVPENTEAFF.

A few counts support this clonotype. Germline is not matched at one junction end, which may reflect a read error. As DNA, the CDR3 is TGTGCCGGCAGCCGACAGGGATTAAACTATGGCTACACCTTC. This codes for CAGSRQGLNYGYTF. The chain combines TRBV27 with TRBJ1-2, with 7 bases lining up with TRBD1. Germline V gives CDR1 MNHEY, CDR2 SMNVEV (reference sequence). The CDR3 runs 14 residues.

This chain uses TRBV3-1 with TRBJ2-1; D gene ambiguous. Between the trimmed V and J ends, which lost 2 bases and 8 bases, there was a span of 22 bases. CDR3 size: 17 residues. Germline-derived CDR1 and CDR2 are LGHDT and YNNKEL (reference sequence). In nucleotides, the CDR3 is TGTGCCAGCAGCCAACTTGACTCTATTAAACTTTTGGATGAGCAGTTCTTC. As protein: CASSQLDSIKLLDEQFF.

V gene TRBV27 combines with J gene TRBJ2-5, with 8 bases lining up with TRBD2. The CDR3 covers 15 residues. CDR1 and CDR2 from the germline V gene are MNHEY and SMNVEV (reference sequence). V lost 6 bases and J lost 0; bases outside the gene matches: 6. The CDR3 sequence: CASRQTSGNQETQYF. The CDR3 DNA reads as TGTGCCAGCAGACAAACTAGCGGAAACCAAGAGACCCAGTACTTC.

This chain joins TRBV6-6 and TRBJ1-2, with TRBD1 matching over 10 bases. Germline V gene sequence: CDR1 MNHNY, CDR2 SVGAGI (reference sequence). The V segment lost 7 bases and the J segment 3 bases; nucleotides outside the gene matches: 5. This CDR3 region has 14 residues. The CDR3 nucleotides read TGTGCCAGCACTTGGGACAGGGGAGACTATGGCTACACCTTC. It encodes CASTWDRGDYGYTF.

This clonotype turned up a few times. The chain has TRBV24-1 and TRBJ1-5; D remains ambiguous. The germline gives CDR1 KGHDR, CDR2 SFDVKD. Trimming shortened V by 3 bases and J by 4 bases, and 6 bases separated the two germline ends. CDR3 size: 13 residues. CDR3 protein: CATSDTENQPQHF. The CDR3 DNA is TGTGCCACCAGTGATACGGAGAATCAGCCCCAGCATTTT.

This clonotype showed up just once. The chain joins TRBV7-2 to TRBJ2-3; unclear D gene. Germline-derived CDR1 and CDR2 are SGHTA and FQGNSA. Trimming removed 4 bases from V and 0 bases from J, with 11 bases in between. The CDR3 covers 15 residues. The CDR3, as DNA: TGTGCCAGCAGCTCGCTGGCCCTTAGCACAGATACGCAGTATTTT. Encoded protein: CASSSLALSTDTQYF.

This clonotype has more than one count but fewer than ten. J is TRBJ2-5 and V is TRBV7-2; 10 nucleotides align to TRBD2. Per the germline V gene, CDR1 is SGHTA and CDR2 is FQGNSA. This CDR3 is built from 16 residues. V shed 5 bases, J shed 2 bases, and the junction held 8 bases outside the gene matches. The DNA of the CDR3 is TGTGCCAGCAGCCCTTCGAAGCGGGGGGGTCAAGAGACCCAGTACTTC. Encoded protein: CASSPSKRGGQETQYF.

This clonotype was found a few times. The CDR3 protein is CSVRGLAGNTGELFF. DNA of the CDR3: TGCAGCGTTAGAGGACTAGCGGGGAACACCGGGGAGCTGTTTTTT. V is TRBV29-1 and J is TRBJ2-2; 11 bases are shared with TRBD2. J lost 1 base, V lost 5 bases, and 3 bases had no gene match. CDR1 is SQVTM and CDR2 is ANQGSEA in the germline V gene. CDR3 length equals 15 residues.

This clonotype has just a few counts. The chain links TRBV20-1 to TRBJ1-5; a possible D gene is TRBD1 (6 bases). Germline assignment: CDR1 DFQATT and CDR2 SNEGSKA (reference sequence). With 6 bases removed from V and 3 bases from J, the gap between germline ends came to 12 bases. CDR3 length: 13 residues. The CDR3 DNA reads TGCAGTGCCGTAGGGGGTATCAATCAGCCCCAGCATTTT. Translation: CSAVGGINQPQHF.

This clonotype turned up a few times. The chain employs TRBV4-1 and TRBJ1-2, with a weak D call TRBD1 (5 bases). This CDR3 contains 16 residues. V was shortened by 4 bases and J by 4 bases, with 19 bases between the two germline ends. CDR1 and CDR2 (germline): MGHRA, YSYEKL. CDR3 nucleotide sequence: TGCGCCAGCAGCCTTAGTGCCCAGGGATTGGGCTATGGCTACACCTTC. Amino acid sequence: CASSLSAQGLGYGYTF.

This clonotype was detected only a few times. The chain is built from TRBV28 and TRBJ2-5, with 9 bases matching TRBD2. The tail of the sequence fits TRBJ2-1 better, so the J call may be wrong. CDR1 is MDHEN and CDR2 is SYDVKM in the germline V gene. The CDR3 consists of 17 residues. The CDR3 bases are TGTGCCAGCAGTCCTTACCCGACTAGCGGAGGCTACAATGAGCAGTTCTTC. It specifies CASSPYPTSGGYNEQFF.

The CDR3 nucleotides read TGCAGCGTAAATACAGGGGTGGTACGCGAGCAGTACTTC. Its translation: CSVNTGVVREQYF. The chain uses TRBV29-1 and TRBJ2-7, with 7 bases identical to TRBD1. Trimming cost V 6 bases and J 6 bases; bases outside gene matches: 11. The CDR3 extends over 13 amino acids. CDR1 is SQVTM and CDR2 is ANQGSEA in the germline V gene.

There are a few counts of this clonotype. The chain carries TRBV24-1 and TRBJ2-3; possible D gene TRBD2, 6 bases. The CDR3 is 14 amino acids. CDR1 KGHDR and CDR2 SFDVKD come from the germline V gene. V dropped 5 bases and J dropped 1 base, with 9 bases sitting between them. DNA for the CDR3: TGTGCCACCAGTGTATCGGGGGGCACAGATACGCAGTATTTT. Its protein product is CATSVSGGTDTQYF.

V is TRBV3-1 and J is TRBJ2-3, with 11 bases identical to TRBD2. V dropped 0 bases and J dropped 1; count of bases not matched to a gene: 18. The germline V gene encodes CDR1 LGHDT and CDR2 YNNKEL (reference sequence). The CDR3 extends over 22 amino acids. CDR3 DNA sequence: TGTGCCAGCAGCCAAGAGGGGTTCAGAATCCCCGGGACTAGCGGACGCACAGATACGCAGTATTTT. Translation gives CASSQEGFRIPGTSGRTDTQYF.

The chain has TRBV7-2 and TRBJ2-5; 7 positions agree with TRBD2. The CDR3 runs to 11 residues. V lost 5 bases and J lost 9; bases outside the gene matches: 3. From germline, CDR1 is SGHTA and CDR2 FQGNSA. The CDR3 sequence is CASSQREAQYF. The CDR3 bases are TGTGCCAGCAGCCAACGGGAGGCCCAGTACTTC.